This TCR beta chain is drawn from a study of blood T cell repertoires in COVID-19. As for the study in general: There were acute and convalescent COVID-19 samples, and they came from the United States, Italy and Spain. The cDNA or gDNA used as material had been derived from T cells, B-cell-depleted T cells, or PBMCs.

In the authors' workflow: Reference gene primer amplification in the assay estimated nucleated cell counts. The method was immunoSEQ multiplex PCR; TCRdb's version includes in-frame clones alone and lacks a portion of them. The V and J calls and clone size are taken from that table; D and trimming were inferred from the DNA. The sample yields approximately 300,000 clones, roughly 90% seen once. This CDR3 contains 17 residues. Germline loops: CDR1 SGHDN, CDR2 FVKESK. V lost 4 bases, J lost 3 bases, and 12 bases stayed unmatched. The sample taken for sequencing was peripheral blood. This chain joins TRBV14 and TRBJ1-1, with 9 positions matching TRBD1. The sequence was collected from a man aged 25 to 45 with acute or convalescent COVID-19. This chain's CDR3 is CASSRGTGLISDTEAFF. CDR3 coding DNA: TGTGCCAGCAGCCGCGGGACAGGGCTGATCTCTGACACTGAAGCTTTCTTT.